In its sample, the clone carrying this T cell receptor beta chain was seen a few times. The CDR3 is 14 residues long. Germline assignment: CDR1 SGHTA and CDR2 FQGNSA. V gave up 3 bases and J gave up 8 bases, with 13 bases separating them. This specimen comes from a study of blood T cells in healthy people across ages. A second PCR of 7 to 11 cycles used a sample-barcoded 5' primer and a J-beta primer mix. Each cDNA was tagged by a template-switch adaptor containing 12 random nucleotides. All samples gave at least 2.5 million CDR3-containing paired-end reads. TCRdb analysed the 5' RACE reads with MiXCR anew, one entry per CDR3 protein. The top ten clones hold around 23% of a sample with roughly 1.9 million distinct CDR3 sequences, about two fifths of them seen once. Peripheral blood from each donor was collected in a volume of approximately 10 milliliters.

The chain joins TRBV7-2 to TRBJ1-4, with D tentatively TRBD1 (5 bases). The receptor was derived from a human donor in good health. Input material: blood. CDR3 in DNA: TGTGCCAGCAGCTTTTACGGGGCGGTAGAAAAACTGTTTTTT. Translation gives CASSFYGAVEKLFF. The full variable domain, with the rest looked up from reference TRBV7-2 and TRBJ1-4, is GAGVSQSPSNKVTEKGKDVELRCDPISGHTALYWYRQSLGQGLEFLIYFQGNSAPDKSGLPSDRFSAERTGGSVSTLTIQRTQQEDSAVYLCASSFYGAVEKLFFGSGTQLSVL.